Following are 31 T cell receptor beta chains from one sample sequenced in a study of T-cell reconstitution after alpha-beta-depleted transplantation in children. The TCRbeta library was prepared with unique molecular identifiers. TCRdb re-analysed the PCR reads in MiXCR, keeping a single row per CDR3 protein. This table has about 540,000 distinct CDR3 sequences, 18% appearing once. Here the sequenced sample was PBMCs from the stem cell graft donor, taken from the stem cell graft. These receptors originate from a human donor who donated a stem cell graft to a child with acute lymphoblastic leukemia.

This clonotype appeared a few times. The chain employs TRBV10-3 and TRBJ2-3; TRBD1 matches at 9 bases. The ends lost 0 bases at V and 5 bases at J; junction bases unmatched: 9. The CDR3 is 17 amino acids. From germline, CDR1 is ENHRY and CDR2 SYGVKD. This chain's CDR3 is CAISESSQQGAGDTQYF. The CDR3 coding sequence is TGTGCCATCAGTGAGTCCTCTCAACAGGGGGCCGGAGATACGCAGTATTTT.

The chain has TRBV12-3 or TRBV12-4 and TRBJ2-7, with 8 bases fitting TRBD1. J lost 4 bases, V lost 6 bases, and 11 bases had no gene match. The CDR3 extends over 15 amino acids. The CDR3 bases are TGTGCCAGCAGGACAGGGGCGTCGGGGATATACGAGCAGTACTTC. It yields the protein CASRTGASGIYEQYF.

A few counts support this clonotype. The rearrangement joins TRBV5-1 to TRBJ2-1; perhaps TRBD2 as D (5 bases). This CDR3 contains 13 residues. Trimming removed 4 bases from V and 6 bases from J, with 11 bases in between. CDR1 is SGHRS, CDR2 YFSETQ, per germline. The CDR3 region is CASSPGRLNEQFF. DNA for the CDR3: TGCGCCAGCAGCCCTGGGAGACTCAATGAGCAGTTCTTC.

This clonotype was recorded many times. The CDR3 loop is CASSSQGLAGDTQYF. CDR3 nucleotide sequence: TGTGCCAGCAGCTCGCAGGGACTAGCGGGAGATACGCAGTATTTT. V gene TRBV7-3 combines with J gene TRBJ2-3, with 12 bases fitting TRBD2. In germline, CDR1 is SGHTA, CDR2 FQGTGA. V lost 4 bases, J lost 5 bases, and 4 bases stayed unmatched. The CDR3 consists of 15 residues.

This clonotype was counted at least ten times. The genes are TRBV5-1 and TRBJ2-2; D might be TRBD1 or TRBD2, each matching 6 bases. Per germline, CDR1 SGHRS and CDR2 YFSETQ. V shed 4 bases and J shed 9 bases, with 19 bases lying between them. The CDR3 contains 15 residues. The CDR3 region has the DNA TGCGCCAGCAGCCGCGGGACAACCGCTTCCCGGGAGCTGTTTTTT. Its protein product is CASSRGTTASRELFF.

V gene TRBV20-1 combines with J gene TRBJ2-3; TRBD2 aligns across 9 bases. V trimming: 6 bases; J trimming: 1 base; junction bases outside the gene matches: 2. The germline V gene has CDR1 DFQATT and CDR2 SNEGSKA (reference sequence). The CDR3 contains 13 residues. The CDR3 region is CSARLAGTDTQYF. The CDR3 coding sequence is TGCAGTGCGAGACTAGCGGGCACAGATACGCAGTATTTT.

This clonotype was observed a few times. The genes are TRBV5-1 and TRBJ2-5, with D maybe TRBD2 (6 bases). V lost 0 bases and J lost 5, with 11 bases in between. Germline CDR1 reads SGHRS; CDR2 reads YFSETQ. CDR3 length equals 14 residues. Here the CDR3 DNA reads TGCGCCAGCAGCTTGGTGCGGGAACCGGAGACCCAGTACTTC. It is translated as CASSLVREPETQYF.

This clonotype was counted only a few times. The chain uses TRBV7-9 and TRBJ2-7; D possibly corresponds to TRBD2 (5 bases). Germline V lookup: CDR1 SEHNR, CDR2 FQNEAQ (reference sequence). The CDR3 sequence is 12 residues long. Between the trimmed V and J ends, which lost 8 bases and 7 bases, there was a span of 15 bases. The CDR3 bases are TGTGCCAGCGGGCCGGTTGGGGAGGAGCAGTACTTC. Translating it yields CASGPVGEEQYF. Using reference TRBV7-9 and TRBJ2-7 for the parts outside the CDR3, the full variable domain is DTGVSQNPRHKITKRGQNVTFRCDPISEHNRLYWYRQTLGQGPEFLTYFQNEAQLEKSRLLSDRFSAERPKGSFSTLEIQRTEQGDSAMYLCASGPVGEEQYFGPGTRLTVT.

The chain links TRBV2 to TRBJ2-7, with TRBD1 identical over 7 bases. The CDR3 consists of 17 residues. Germline V gene lookup returns CDR1 SNHLY and CDR2 FYNNEI. V was pared by 3 bases and J by 0 bases, with 11 bases of the junction left unmatched. CDR3 sequence: CASSEQEGAWDSYEQYF. Written as DNA, the CDR3 is TGTGCCAGCAGTGAGCAAGAGGGGGCTTGGGACTCCTACGAGCAGTACTTC.

This sequence joins TRBV11-2 and TRBJ2-7; tentative D call: TRBD1 (5 bases). V gave up 5 bases and J gave up 2 bases, with 13 bases separating them. Germline CDR1 SGHAT, CDR2 FQNNGV. The CDR3 spans 14 residues. CDR3 region: CASSTVQGTYEQYF. The CDR3 region has the DNA TGTGCCAGCAGCACGGTGCAGGGTACCTACGAGCAGTACTTC.

The gene calls are TRBV11-1 and TRBJ2-7; the D gene is possibly TRBD1 (5 bases). The V and J ends lost 5 bases and 0 bases respectively, with 14 bases between them. The CDR3 runs 15 residues. The V gene's germline CDR1 is SGHAT and CDR2 FQDESV (reference sequence). The CDR3 sequence: CASSRDSFSSYEQYF. In DNA, the CDR3 is TGTGCCAGCAGCCGTGACAGTTTCAGCTCCTACGAGCAGTACTTC.

This clonotype was seen a handful of times. V is TRBV3-1 and J is TRBJ2-1; possibly TRBD1 or TRBD2 for D (5 bases each). The CDR3 covers 17 residues. From germline, CDR1 is LGHDT and CDR2 YNNKEL (reference sequence). V shed 1 base and J shed 2 bases, with 15 bases lying between them. CDR3 loop: CASSQGVRGPTYNEQFF. In DNA form, the CDR3 reads TGTGCCAGCAGCCAAGGGGTTCGGGGCCCTACCTACAATGAGCAGTTCTTC.

This clonotype was observed at least ten times. V and J are TRBV7-9 and TRBJ2-2; 15 bases agree with TRBD2. The CDR3 has 16 residues. Germline V gene data show CDR1 as SEHNR and CDR2 as FQNEAQ (reference sequence). The junction had 2 bases not matched to a gene; V was cut back by 5 bases and J by 4 bases. DNA for the CDR3: TGTGCCAGCAGCCCGGGACTAGCGGGAGGCACCGGGGAGCTGTTTTTT. Its translation: CASSPGLAGGTGELFF.

This clonotype was seen only a few times. The chain couples TRBV5-1 to TRBJ1-5; weak D call: TRBD1 (5 bases). Looked up from germline, CDR1 is SGHRS and CDR2 is YFSETQ. The CDR3 extends over 15 amino acids. Deletions cut 0 bases from V and 2 bases from J, with 9 bases between. CDR3 residues: CASSLEGLGNQPQHF. The CDR3 coding sequence is TGCGCCAGCAGCTTGGAGGGGTTAGGCAATCAGCCCCAGCATTTT. Full variable domain (rest looked up from reference TRBV5-1 and TRBJ1-5): KAGVTQTPRYLIKTRGQQVTLSCSPISGHRSVSWYQQTPGQGLQFLFEYFSETQRNKGNFPGRFSGRQFSNSRSEMNVSTLELGDSALYLCASSLEGLGNQPQHFGDGTRLSIL.

V usage is TRBV12-3 or TRBV12-4 and J usage is TRBJ2-7, with D hard to call. The CDR3 is 10 residues long. Trimming stripped 5 bases from V and 4 bases from J, with 3 bases between. CDR3 region: CASSRYEQYF. CDR3 DNA sequence: TGTGCCAGCAGTCGTTACGAGCAGTACTTC.

This clonotype was seen ten or more times. The chain carries TRBV5-1 and TRBJ2-1; 7 nucleotides match TRBD2. The CDR3 extends over 16 amino acids. CDR1 and CDR2 (germline): SGHRS, YFSETQ. After removal of 0 bases from V and 10 bases from J, the junction contained 13 bases not matched to a gene. This chain's CDR3 is CASSLARSLSGEEQFF. The DNA for the CDR3 is TGCGCCAGCAGCTTGGCCCGCAGTCTGAGCGGGGAGGAGCAGTTCTTC. Supplemented by reference TRBV5-1 and TRBJ2-1, the full variable domain reads KAGVTQTPRYLIKTRGQQVTLSCSPISGHRSVSWYQQTPGQGLQFLFEYFSETQRNKGNFPGRFSGRQFSNSRSEMNVSTLELGDSALYLCASSLARSLSGEEQFFGPGTRLTVL.

The V gene is TRBV14, the J gene TRBJ2-7; D is undetermined. Germline V gene sequence: CDR1 SGHDN, CDR2 FVKESK. The CDR3 is 13 amino acids. V lost 2 bases and J lost 2, with 7 bases in between. The CDR3 DNA follows: TGTGCCAGCAGCCAATTAGAGCCCTACGAGCAGTACTTC. It codes for CASSQLEPYEQYF.

The chain joins TRBV12-3 or TRBV12-4 to TRBJ2-7, with a possible D match to TRBD1 (7 bases). The CDR3 is made up of 15 amino acids. V shed 6 bases and J shed 7 bases, with 22 bases lying between them. In DNA form, the CDR3 reads TGTGCCAGCAGGATCGGACAGGCGCTGGGAGGAGAGCAGTACTTC. Its translation: CASRIGQALGGEQYF.

The rearrangement links TRBV5-1 to TRBJ2-7; D assignment may be TRBD1 or TRBD2 (7 bases each). V was shortened by 3 bases and J by 5 bases, with 15 bases between the two germline ends. This CDR3 comprises 14 residues. Germline assignment: CDR1 SGHRS and CDR2 YFSETQ. CDR3 region: CASSSLQGRDEQYF. In nucleotides, the CDR3 is TGCGCCAGCAGCTCGTTACAGGGGAGGGACGAGCAGTACTTC. The full variable domain, its missing parts supplied by reference TRBV5-1 and TRBJ2-7, is KAGVTQTPRYLIKTRGQQVTLSCSPISGHRSVSWYQQTPGQGLQFLFEYFSETQRNKGNFPGRFSGRQFSNSRSEMNVSTLELGDSALYLCASSSLQGRDEQYFGPGTRLTVT.

The V gene is TRBV4-1, the J gene TRBJ2-2; 7 bases agree with TRBD1. CDR1 is MGHRA, CDR2 YSYEKL, per germline. The CDR3 loop spans 16 amino acids. The V segment lost 0 bases and the J segment 3 bases; nucleotides outside the gene matches: 4. In nucleotides, the CDR3 is TGCGCCAGCAGCCAAGACGACAGGGAATACACCGGGGAGCTGTTTTTT. It specifies CASSQDDREYTGELFF.

The chain couples TRBV30 to TRBJ2-1; D is uncertain. Trimming left V 4 bases short and J 8 bases short, with 12 bases between. The germline gives CDR1 GTSNPN, CDR2 SVGIG (reference sequence). The CDR3 has 12 residues. The CDR3 nucleotides read TGTGCCTGGACCCCACAGCCCGATGAGCAGTTCTTC. It is translated as CAWTPQPDEQFF.

The rearrangement joins TRBV12-3 or TRBV12-4 to TRBJ2-4; no reliable D call. The CDR3 extends over 16 amino acids. Trimming stripped 5 bases from V and 0 bases from J, with 14 bases between. The CDR3, as DNA: TGTGCCAGCAGTCCCCCGGAGTTACTAGCCAAAAACATTCAGTACTTC. Its translation is CASSPPELLAKNIQYF.

The rearrangement uses TRBV7-2 and TRBJ2-1, with a possible D match to TRBD2 (5 bases). V dropped 5 bases and J dropped 0 bases, with 14 bases sitting between them. In germline, CDR1 is SGHTA, CDR2 FQGNSA. CDR3 length: 16 residues. The CDR3 bases are TGTGCCAGCAGCCCGAAGCGGTTAAGCTCCTACAATGAGCAGTTCTTC. Translation gives CASSPKRLSSYNEQFF.

V usage is TRBV29-1 and J usage is TRBJ2-1, with D unclear. Germline CDR1 SQVTM, CDR2 ANQGSEA. Trimming took off 4 bases at V and 4 bases at J, with 11 bases between the two ends. This CDR3 is 13 amino acids long. Here the CDR3 DNA reads TGCAGCGTTGGGCCTTCTCTTTACAATGAGCAGTTCTTC. It codes for CSVGPSLYNEQFF.

The DNA of the CDR3 is TGTGCCAGCAGCCCCCGGGGCCACGGAAAACTGTTTTTT. Residues: CASSPRGHGKLFF. The chain carries TRBV5-6 and TRBJ1-4, with a weak D call TRBD1 (5 bases). The V gene's germline CDR1 is SGHDT and CDR2 YYEEEE. With 4 bases removed from V and 10 bases from J, the gap between germline ends came to 14 bases. This CDR3 region has 13 residues.

The sample holds a few counts of this clonotype. The chain couples TRBV6-5 to TRBJ2-7; D gene ambiguous. Trimming took off 2 bases at V and 3 bases at J, with 17 bases between the two ends. Germline V gives CDR1 MNHEY, CDR2 SVGAGI. This CDR3 comprises 16 residues. The CDR3 protein is CASSYNPRIGIYEQYF. In DNA, the CDR3 is TGTGCCAGCAGTTACAATCCGAGGATAGGTATCTACGAGCAGTACTTC.

J is TRBJ1-3 and V is TRBV4-2, with D possibly being TRBD1 (5 bases). Germline V CDR1 and CDR2: LGHNA, YNFKEQ. The CDR3 spans 18 residues. Deletions cut 3 bases from V and 4 bases from J, with 22 bases between. CDR3 protein: CASSQESAGGVLGNTIYF. The CDR3 nucleotides are TGTGCCAGCAGCCAGGAATCAGCCGGGGGGGTTTTGGGAAACACCATATATTTT.

This clonotype was counted between two and nine times. This sequence joins TRBV29-1 and TRBJ2-2, with 8 nucleotides matching TRBD1. Looked up from germline, CDR1 is SQVTM and CDR2 is ANQGSEA. The CDR3 runs 18 residues. V gave up 0 bases and J gave up 3 bases; unmatched junction bases: 12. CDR3 region: CSVEDSGPGQGYTGELFF. In DNA form, the CDR3 reads TGCAGCGTTGAAGATAGTGGCCCCGGACAGGGTTACACCGGGGAGCTGTTTTTT.

This clonotype was seen a handful of times. This chain joins TRBV5-4 and TRBJ2-3, with D tentatively TRBD2 (5 bases). The ends were cut back, 4 bases at V and 3 bases at J, with 21 bases in the middle. CDR1 is SGHNT, CDR2 YYREEE, per germline (reference sequence). The CDR3 runs 17 residues. The CDR3 loop reads CASSPGVPGLSTDTQYF. CDR3 nucleotides: TGTGCCAGCAGCCCTGGGGTCCCAGGACTTTCGACAGATACGCAGTATTTT. Filled out from reference TRBV5-4 and TRBJ2-3, the complete variable domain reads ETGVTQSPTHLIKTRGQQVTLRCSSQSGHNTVSWYQQALGQGPQFIFQYYREEENGRGNFPPRFSGLQFPNYSSELNVNALELDDSALYLCASSPGVPGLSTDTQYFGPGTRLTVL.

This clonotype was seen a few times. V gene TRBV11-2 combines with J gene TRBJ2-6; 7 bases agree with TRBD1. This CDR3 spans 17 amino acids. Germline values: CDR1 SGHAT, CDR2 FQNNGV. Trimming removed 3 bases from V and 2 bases from J; junction bases left unmatched: 7. As DNA, the CDR3 is TGTGCCAGCAGCTTGGAAGGGGGCGCGGCTGGGGCCAACGTCCTGACTTTC. Translation gives CASSLEGGAAGANVLTF.

This clonotype was seen a handful of times. The CDR3 DNA sequence: TGCGCCAGCAGCTTGGAGGGGGCAGGTTACTATTCACCCCTCCACTTT. It codes for CASSLEGAGYYSPLHF. V is TRBV5-1 and J is TRBJ1-6, with TRBD1 matching over 7 bases. V lost 0 bases, J lost 8 bases, and 8 bases stayed unmatched. Germline V gives CDR1 SGHRS, CDR2 YFSETQ. The CDR3 has 16 residues.